This T cell receptor beta chain comes out of a study of T cell responses to AZD1222 COVID-19 vaccine. Generated by immunoSEQ multiplex PCR, the TCRdb table keeps only in-frame clones and is missing some. Of approximately 50,000 clones in the sample, over 70% were seen once. CDR3 size: 18 residues. CDR1 is SGHDT, CDR2 YYEEEE, per germline. V lost 0 bases to trimming and J lost 1 base; unmatched junction nucleotides: 9. The source is an adult in good health. The gene calls are TRBV5-6 and TRBJ1-3, with 8 bases lining up with TRBD1. Source: peripheral blood, taken on day 0 of AZD1222 vaccination. Here the CDR3 DNA reads TGTGCCAGCAGCTTGGGACAGGGGACATCACCTTCTGGAAACACCATATATTTT. This sequence encodes CASSLGQGTSPSGNTIYF.